The clone carrying this T cell receptor beta chain was detected a few times. This specimen comes from a study of blood T cell repertoires in COVID-19. Whole-study context: The study drew acute and convalescent COVID-19 samples from the United States, Italy and Spain. T cells, B-cell-depleted T cells, or PBMCs provided the cDNA or gDNA that served as material.

Only in-frame clones appear in the TCRdb table, and some are missing; sequencing was by immunoSEQ multiplex PCR. The profile shows 150,000 or so clones, around 83% of them singletons. V lost 3 bases and J lost 2, with 8 bases in between. The CDR3 is 14 residues long. Germline V gene data show CDR1 as MGHRA and CDR2 as YSYEKL. Adults between about 18 and 95 years of age took part from 20 to 25 US areas. The study counted Cohort 3 donors as recovered given two negative PCRs, clearance, or symptom resolution. The V gene is TRBV4-1, the J gene TRBJ1-5, with D possibly matching TRBD1 (5 bases). Material: PBMCs or T cells enriched from blood (not recorded which). The receptor's source is a man between 50 and 59 years old who had recovered from COVID-19. CDR3 region: CASSHVGGNQPQHF. Written as DNA, the CDR3 is TGCGCCAGCAGCCACGTAGGGGGCAATCAGCCCCAGCATTTT.